The 9 T cell receptor beta chains reported below all come from one sample, sequenced in a study of breast tumors, draining lymph nodes, adjacent tissues. TCRdb independently ran MiXCR on the multiplex PCR reads; one entry per CDR3 protein. In the table there are 130,000 or so distinct CDR3 sequences, 30% to 35% of which are singletons. Axillary draining lymph nodes of breast cancer patients supplied the node samples. Sample: axillary lymph node tissue. These receptors were obtained from a female donor with breast cancer. Some clones in this sample may be carry-over from other donors' samples.

The table lists this clonotype with a count of one. This chain uses TRBV20-1 with TRBJ2-5; 9 bases are shared with TRBD2. The germline V gene encodes CDR1 DFQATT and CDR2 SNEGSKA (reference sequence). The CDR3 has 13 residues. CDR3 bases: TGCAGCGGCGGGGGGGATAGGGAGGGGACCCAGTACTTC. Protein product: CSGGGDREGTQYF.

This clonotype was counted many times. This chain uses TRBV4-1 with TRBJ1-4, with D maybe TRBD1 (6 bases). The CDR3 has 16 amino acids. Germline V gene sequence: CDR1 MGHRA, CDR2 YSYEKL. With 8 bases removed from V and 6 bases from J, the gap between germline ends came to 22 bases. CDR3 residues: CASHPYRGPGDEKLFF. The CDR3 nucleotides are TGCGCCAGCCACCCGTACCGGGGGCCGGGGGATGAAAAACTGTTTTTT.

A note on this clonotype: Being one base from a much bigger clone, this may be a read error. This CDR3 is missing its conserved last phenylalanine or tryptophan, likely due to a read error. The genes are TRBV6-1 and TRBJ2-1; D is uncertain. The CDR3 spans 12 residues. Germline-derived CDR1 and CDR2 are MNHNS and SASEGT. The CDR3 nucleotides read TGTGCCAGCAGTTCTACCTATAATGAGCAGTTCCTC. The encoded protein is CASSSTYNEQFL.

As to this clonotype: This may be a read error: a much more frequent sequence differs by one nucleotide. Without the conserved terminal phenylalanine or tryptophan, this CDR3 likely stems from a read error. The chain carries TRBV28 and TRBJ1-5; 7 bases are shared with TRBD1. V lost 6 bases, J lost 4 bases, and 3 bases stayed unmatched. Germline V gene lookup returns CDR1 MDHEN and CDR2 SYDVKM. The CDR3 runs to 13 residues. CDR3 sequence reads: CASRRQGNQPQHS. CDR3 sequence (DNA): TGTGCCAGCAGAAGACAGGGAAATCAGCCCCAGCATTCT.

The chain combines TRBV27 with TRBJ1-4; D possibly corresponds to TRBD1 (5 bases). Germline CDR1 and CDR2: MNHEY and SMNVEV (reference sequence). The V and J ends lost 2 bases and 6 bases respectively, with 10 bases between them. The CDR3 is made up of 14 amino acids. The CDR3 loop is CASSLMGVDEKLFF. The CDR3, as DNA: TGTGCCAGCAGTTTAATGGGGGTTGATGAAAAACTGTTTTTT.

The chain links TRBV7-9 to TRBJ2-7, with 8 bases aligning to TRBD1. The V gene's germline CDR1 is SEHNR and CDR2 FQNEAQ (reference sequence). CDR3 length equals 15 residues. CDR3 in amino acids: CASSPLAQGAREQHV. The CDR3 region has the DNA TGTGCCAGCAGCCCGCTCGCTCAGGGGGCTAGAGAGCAGCACGTC.

At least ten counts were recorded for this clonotype. It is likely a read error, because the conserved phenylalanine at the end of the CDR3 is missing. The J gene is TRBJ2-5, the V gene TRBV7-2; 11 bases match TRBD2. Germline values: CDR1 SGHTA, CDR2 FQGNSA. This CDR3 is built from 14 residues. After removal of 11 bases from V and 2 bases from J, the junction contained 7 bases not matched to a gene. DNA of the CDR3: TGTGCCTGCACGTTAGCGGGGGGGCAAGAGACCCAGTACCTC. Its translation: CACTLAGGQETQYL.

In this sample, this clonotype turned up many times. The gene calls are TRBV6-5 and TRBJ2-3; 8 positions agree with TRBD2. Per the germline V gene, CDR1 is MNHEY and CDR2 is SVGAGI. CDR3 size: 15 residues. Germline trimming cut 5 bases from V and 2 bases from J; bases unmatched to any gene: 6. CDR3 in DNA: TGTGCCAGCAGTCACGGGCGGGGGGACACAGATACGCAGTATTTT. Translation: CASSHGRGDTDTQYF.

This clonotype was picked up many times. V gene TRBV20-1 combines with J gene TRBJ2-4, with D uncertain. Germline V gene data show CDR1 as DFQATT and CDR2 as SNEGSKA (reference sequence). V lost 0 bases, J lost 0 bases, and 9 bases lay in between. CDR3 length equals 15 residues. This chain's CDR3 is CSARDKDRAKNIQYF. CDR3 nucleotides: TGCAGTGCTAGAGATAAAGATCGAGCCAAAAACATTCAGTACTTC.